This T cell receptor beta chain was sequenced during a study of OX40 agonist ivuxolimab in advanced cancers. About the research overall: An agonistic human IgG2 monoclonal antibody against OX40 (CD134) was given. While on treatment, patients had intravenous ivuxolimab at 0.01 to 10 mg/kg every 2 weeks. Dose-escalation cases comprised hepatocellular carcinoma, melanoma, renal cell or head and neck cancer. Study-level points and caveats: Clonal expansion from baseline to week 6 occurred in both CD4+ and CD8+ T cells.

Comments on this clone: Its antigen is as yet unknown.

The table came from immunoSEQ multiplex PCR; TCRdb's copy has only in-frame clones and leaves some out. The sample gives about 50,000 clones, approximately 89% of which show up once; approximately 6% is in the top ten. The CDR3 sequence is 8 residues long. V was clipped by 7 bases and J by 16 bases, with 11 bases between them. Germline values: CDR1 DFQATT, CDR2 SNEGSKA (reference sequence). The material was CD4+ or CD8+ T cells sorted from blood, obtained in a trial of the OX40 agonist ivuxolimab. V gene TRBV20-1 combines with J gene TRBJ2-1; weak D call: TRBD2 (6 bases). The TCR comes from an adult with an advanced solid tumor such as melanoma, head and neck, liver or kidney cancer. The DNA of the CDR3 is TGCAGTGGCCCGGCGGGATTCTTC. This codes for CSGPAGFF.